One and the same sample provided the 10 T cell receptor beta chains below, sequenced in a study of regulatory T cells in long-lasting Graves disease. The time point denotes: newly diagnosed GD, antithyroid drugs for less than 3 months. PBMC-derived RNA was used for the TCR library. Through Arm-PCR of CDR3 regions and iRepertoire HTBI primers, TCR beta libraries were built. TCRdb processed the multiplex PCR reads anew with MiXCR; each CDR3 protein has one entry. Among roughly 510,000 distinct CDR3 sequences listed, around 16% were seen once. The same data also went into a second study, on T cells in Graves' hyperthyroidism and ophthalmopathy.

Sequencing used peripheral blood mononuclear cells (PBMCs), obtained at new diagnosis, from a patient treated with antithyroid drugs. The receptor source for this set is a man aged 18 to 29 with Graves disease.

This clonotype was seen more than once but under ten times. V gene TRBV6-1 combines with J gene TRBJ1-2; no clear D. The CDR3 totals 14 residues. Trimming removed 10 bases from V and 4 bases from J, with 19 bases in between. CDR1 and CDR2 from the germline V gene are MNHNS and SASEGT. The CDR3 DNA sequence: TGTGCCACCACGAAGACGACGGCACTCTATGGCTACACCTTC. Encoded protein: CATTKTTALYGYTF.

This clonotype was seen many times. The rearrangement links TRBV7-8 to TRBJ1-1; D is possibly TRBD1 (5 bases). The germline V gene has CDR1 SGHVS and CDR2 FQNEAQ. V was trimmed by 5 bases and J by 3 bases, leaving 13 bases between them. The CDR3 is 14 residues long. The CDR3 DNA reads TGTGCCAGCAGCGTCCCGGGACTGCACACTGAAGCTTTCTTT. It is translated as CASSVPGLHTEAFF.

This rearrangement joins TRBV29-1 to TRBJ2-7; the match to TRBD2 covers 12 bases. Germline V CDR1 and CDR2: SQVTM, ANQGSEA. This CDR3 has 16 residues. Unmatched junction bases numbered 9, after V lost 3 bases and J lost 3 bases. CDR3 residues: CSVEGLGTSGYYEQYF. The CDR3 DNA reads TGCAGCGTTGAGGGGCTTGGGACTAGCGGGTACTACGAGCAGTACTTC.

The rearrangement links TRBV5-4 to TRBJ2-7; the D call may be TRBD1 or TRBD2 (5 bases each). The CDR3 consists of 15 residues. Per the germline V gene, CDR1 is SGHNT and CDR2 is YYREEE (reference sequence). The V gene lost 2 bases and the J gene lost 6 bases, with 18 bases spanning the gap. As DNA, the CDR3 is TGTGCCAGCAGCTTCCGGGACGTAGGACCAGGCGAGCAGTACTTC. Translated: CASSFRDVGPGEQYF. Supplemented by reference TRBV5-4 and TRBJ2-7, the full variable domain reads ETGVTQSPTHLIKTRGQQVTLRCSSQSGHNTVSWYQQALGQGPQFIFQYYREEENGRGNFPPRFSGLQFPNYSSELNVNALELDDSALYLCASSFRDVGPGEQYFGPGTRLTVT.

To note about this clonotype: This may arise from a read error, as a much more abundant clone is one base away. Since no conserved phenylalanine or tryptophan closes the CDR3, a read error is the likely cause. The CDR3 is CASRGTGPYEQYL. The DNA of the CDR3 is TGTGCCAGCAGGGGGACAGGGCCCTACGAGCAGTACCTC. This chain connects TRBV6-1 to TRBJ2-7; 9 bases are a match to TRBD1. V shed 6 bases and J 2 bases; nucleotides not matched to a gene: 2. Germline-derived CDR1 and CDR2 are MNHNS and SASEGT. The CDR3 has 13 amino acids.

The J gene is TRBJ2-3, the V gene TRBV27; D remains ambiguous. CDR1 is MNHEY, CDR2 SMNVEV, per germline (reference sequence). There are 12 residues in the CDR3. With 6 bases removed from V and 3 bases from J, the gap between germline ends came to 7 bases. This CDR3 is CASRDGTDTQYF. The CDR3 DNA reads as TGTGCCAGCAGGGACGGGACAGATACGCAGTATTTT.

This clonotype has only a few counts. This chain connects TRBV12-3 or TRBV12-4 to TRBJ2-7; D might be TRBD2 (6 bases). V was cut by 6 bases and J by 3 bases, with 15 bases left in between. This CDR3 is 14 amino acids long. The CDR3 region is CASSTGGTGYEQYF. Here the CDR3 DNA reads TGTGCCAGCAGCACAGGTGGGACTGGCTACGAGCAGTACTTC.

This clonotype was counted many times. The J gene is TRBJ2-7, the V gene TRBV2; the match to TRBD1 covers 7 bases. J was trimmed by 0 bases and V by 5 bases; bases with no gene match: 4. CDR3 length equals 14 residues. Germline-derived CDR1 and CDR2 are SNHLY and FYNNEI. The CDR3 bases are TGTGCCAGCAGTCTAAGGACAGGCTCCTACGAGCAGTACTTC. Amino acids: CASSLRTGSYEQYF.

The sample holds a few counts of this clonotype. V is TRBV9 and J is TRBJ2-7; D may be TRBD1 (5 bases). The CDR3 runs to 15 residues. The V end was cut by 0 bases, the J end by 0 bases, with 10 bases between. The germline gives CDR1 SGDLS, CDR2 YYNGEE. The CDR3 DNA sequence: TGTGCCAGCAGCGTAGAGGACACAATCTCCTACGAGCAGTACTTC. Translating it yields CASSVEDTISYEQYF. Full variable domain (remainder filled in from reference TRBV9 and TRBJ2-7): DSGVTQTPKHLITATGQRVTLRCSPRSGDLSVYWYQQSLDQGLQFLIQYYNGEERAKGNILERFSAQQFPDLHSELNLSSLELGDSALYFCASSVEDTISYEQYFGPGTRLTVT.

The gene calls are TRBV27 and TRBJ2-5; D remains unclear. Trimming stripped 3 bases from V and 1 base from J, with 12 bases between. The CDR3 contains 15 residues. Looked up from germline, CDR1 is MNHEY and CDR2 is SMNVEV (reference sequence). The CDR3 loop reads CASSFIFDPQETQYF. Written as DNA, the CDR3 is TGTGCCAGCAGTTTTATATTTGATCCCCAAGAGACCCAGTACTTC.